This T cell receptor beta chain appears in the sequencing data of a study of shared clonotypes between healthy human individuals. Study summary: CD4 naive and CD4 memory each took three plates per donor, while CD8 naive took two and CD8 memory one.

The assay was immunoSEQ multiplex PCR, and TCRdb's table has in-frame clones only and misses some. The table has around 1.4 million clones, roughly 98.5% seen once; the top ten hold about 0.34%. Germline values: CDR1 SGHDN, CDR2 FVKESK. V was shortened by 3 bases and J by 6 bases, with 8 bases between the two germline ends. CDR3 size: 13 residues. CD4+ cells were split into CD45RA+ naive and CD45RA-negative memory subsets. Comment on this clone: Its antigen is as yet unknown.

Findings of the study overall: Non-shared clonotypes displayed generation probabilities falling below those of clonotypes present in all four donors. Enrolling few donors narrowed the genetic and exposure-history diversity that was represented.

Material: naive CD4+ T cells sorted from blood. Stated subset: CD45RA+ positively selected. This receptor was taken from a man younger than 45 in good health. The V call is TRBV14, the J call TRBJ2-2, with no clear D. CDR3 DNA: TGTGCCAGCAGCCATTACCAGTCCGGGGAGCTGTTTTTT. This encodes CASSHYQSGELFF.